This TCR beta chain is drawn from a study of T cells in Graves' hyperthyroidism and ophthalmopathy. Many counts were recorded for this clonotype. Its antigen is undetermined. The CDR3 loop spans 14 amino acids. The V gene's germline CDR1 is SNHLY and CDR2 FYNNEI. V lost 7 bases, J lost 1 base, and 14 bases lay in between. The TCR beta CDR3 regions underwent amplification using RNA transcripts as the source. HTBI primers were the set used in a first-round RT-PCR of the TCR CDR3. TCRdb used MiXCR to reprocess the multiplex PCR reads, holding one entry per CDR3 protein. This sample carries about 400,000 distinct CDR3 sequences, around a sixth of them seen once, and the ten largest clones take 13% to 15%. Whole-study results and caveats: Within blood appeared most thyroid clonotypes that had expanded above 0.001.

Aged 18 to 65, the patients had hyperthyroidism that was newly diagnosed and had lasted under 2 months. PBMCs were obtained from over 8.5 ml fresh peripheral blood. The source material was blood. This receptor was obtained from a woman aged 18 to 35 with Graves' hyperthyroidism. The J gene is TRBJ2-7, the V gene TRBV2; weak D call: TRBD2 (6 bases). CDR3 in amino acids: CASTPRDSSYEQYF. The CDR3, as DNA: TGTGCCAGCACCCCCCGGGACTCGTCCTACGAGCAGTACTTC.